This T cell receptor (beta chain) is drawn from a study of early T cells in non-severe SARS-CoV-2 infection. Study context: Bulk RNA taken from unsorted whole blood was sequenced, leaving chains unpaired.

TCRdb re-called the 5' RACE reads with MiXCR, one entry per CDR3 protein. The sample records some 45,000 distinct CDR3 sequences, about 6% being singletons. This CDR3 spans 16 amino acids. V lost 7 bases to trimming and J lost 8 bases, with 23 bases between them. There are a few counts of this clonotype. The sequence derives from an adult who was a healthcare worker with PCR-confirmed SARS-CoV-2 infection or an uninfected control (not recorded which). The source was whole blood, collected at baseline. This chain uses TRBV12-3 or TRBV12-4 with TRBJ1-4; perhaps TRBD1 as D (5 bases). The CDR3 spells CASTLRGKGMSEKLFF. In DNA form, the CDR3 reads TGTGCCAGCACTTTGCGGGGGAAAGGGATGAGCGAAAAACTGTTTTTT.